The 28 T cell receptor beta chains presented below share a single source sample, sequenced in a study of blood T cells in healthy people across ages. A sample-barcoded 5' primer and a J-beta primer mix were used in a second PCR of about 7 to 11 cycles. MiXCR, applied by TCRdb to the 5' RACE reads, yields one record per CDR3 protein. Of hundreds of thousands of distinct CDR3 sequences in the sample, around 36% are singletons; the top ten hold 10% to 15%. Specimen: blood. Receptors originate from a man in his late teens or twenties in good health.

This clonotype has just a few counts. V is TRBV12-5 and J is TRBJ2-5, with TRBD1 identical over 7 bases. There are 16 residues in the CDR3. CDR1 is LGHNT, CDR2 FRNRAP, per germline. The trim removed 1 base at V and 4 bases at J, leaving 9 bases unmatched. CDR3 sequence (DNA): TGTGCTAGTGGTTTGGCCGTTACAGGGGTAATAGAGACCCAGTACTTC. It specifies CASGLAVTGVIETQYF.

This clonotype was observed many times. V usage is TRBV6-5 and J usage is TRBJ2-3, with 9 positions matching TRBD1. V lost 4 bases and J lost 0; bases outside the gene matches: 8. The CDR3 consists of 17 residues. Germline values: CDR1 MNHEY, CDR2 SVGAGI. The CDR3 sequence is CASSSGQGVSSTDTQYF. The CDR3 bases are TGTGCCAGCAGTTCGGGACAGGGCGTCTCTAGCACAGATACGCAGTATTTT.

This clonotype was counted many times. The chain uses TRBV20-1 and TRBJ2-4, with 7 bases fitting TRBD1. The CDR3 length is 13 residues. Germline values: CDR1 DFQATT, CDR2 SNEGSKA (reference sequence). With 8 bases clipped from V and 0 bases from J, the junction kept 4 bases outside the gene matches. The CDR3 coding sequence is TGCAGTCCGGGACAGCTAGCCAAAAACATTCAGTACTTC. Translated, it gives CSPGQLAKNIQYF.

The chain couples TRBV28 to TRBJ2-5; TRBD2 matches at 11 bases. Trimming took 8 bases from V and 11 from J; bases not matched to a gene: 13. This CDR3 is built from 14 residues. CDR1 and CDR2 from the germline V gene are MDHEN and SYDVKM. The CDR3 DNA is TGTGCCAGCGACCCTAGCGGGGGGTACAATGAGCAGTACTTC. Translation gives CASDPSGGYNEQYF. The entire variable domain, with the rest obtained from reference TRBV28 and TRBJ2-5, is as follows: DVKVTQSSRYLVKRTGEKVFLECVQDMDHENMFWYRQDPGLGLRLIYFSYDVKMKEKGDIPEGYSVSREKKERFSLILESASTNQTSMYLCASDPSGGYNEQYFGPGTRLLVL.

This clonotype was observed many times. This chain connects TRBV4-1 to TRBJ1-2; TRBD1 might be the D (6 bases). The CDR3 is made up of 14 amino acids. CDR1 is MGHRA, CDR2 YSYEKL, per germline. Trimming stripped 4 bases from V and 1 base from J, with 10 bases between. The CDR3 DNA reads TGCGCCAGCAGCCCTCGGGGGCGTAACTATGGCTACACCTTC. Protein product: CASSPRGRNYGYTF.

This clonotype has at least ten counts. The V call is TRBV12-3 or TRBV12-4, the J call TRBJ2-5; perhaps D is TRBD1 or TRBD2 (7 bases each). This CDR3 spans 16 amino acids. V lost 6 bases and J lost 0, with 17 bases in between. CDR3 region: CASRRSGTDDQETQYF. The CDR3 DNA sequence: TGTGCCAGCAGGAGAAGCGGGACAGATGACCAAGAGACCCAGTACTTC.

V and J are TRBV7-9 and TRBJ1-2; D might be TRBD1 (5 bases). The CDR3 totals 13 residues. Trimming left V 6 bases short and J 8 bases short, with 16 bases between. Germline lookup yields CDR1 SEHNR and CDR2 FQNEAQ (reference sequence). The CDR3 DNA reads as TGTGCCAGCAGTCCCTTCGAGGGGTACGGCTACACCTTC. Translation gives CASSPFEGYGYTF.

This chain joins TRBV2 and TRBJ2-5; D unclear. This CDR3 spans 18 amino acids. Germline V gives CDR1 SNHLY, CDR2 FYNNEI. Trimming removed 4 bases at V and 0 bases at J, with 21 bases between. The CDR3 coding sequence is TGTGCCAGCAGTGTGTTTCGAGGTGACGATAGGTACCAAGAGACCCAGTACTTC. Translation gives CASSVFRGDDRYQETQYF.

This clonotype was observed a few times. In DNA, the CDR3 is TGTGCCAGCCGGGACAGAATTAACTATGGCTACACCTTC. Its protein is CASRDRINYGYTF. The genes are TRBV12-3 or TRBV12-4 and TRBJ1-2; 7 positions agree with TRBD1. CDR3 length: 13 residues. The V gene end was trimmed by 8 bases and the J gene end by 1 base; junction bases not matched to a gene: 4.

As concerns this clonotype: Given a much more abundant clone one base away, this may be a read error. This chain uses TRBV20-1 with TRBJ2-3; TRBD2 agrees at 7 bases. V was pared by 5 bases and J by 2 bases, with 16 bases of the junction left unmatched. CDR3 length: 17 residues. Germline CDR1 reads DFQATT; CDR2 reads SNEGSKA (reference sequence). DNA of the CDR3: TGCAGTGCTCGCCGGCCTAGAAGCGGGGCCCTCACAGATACGCAGTATTTT. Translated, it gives CSARRPRSGALTDTQYF.

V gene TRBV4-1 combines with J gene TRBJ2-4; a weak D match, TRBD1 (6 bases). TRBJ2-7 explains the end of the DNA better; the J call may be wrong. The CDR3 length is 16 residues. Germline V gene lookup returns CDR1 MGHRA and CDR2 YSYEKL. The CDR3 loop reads CASSQDLTGYSYEQYF. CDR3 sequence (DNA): TGCGCCAGCAGCCAAGATCTTACAGGGTACTCCTACGAGCAGTACTTC.

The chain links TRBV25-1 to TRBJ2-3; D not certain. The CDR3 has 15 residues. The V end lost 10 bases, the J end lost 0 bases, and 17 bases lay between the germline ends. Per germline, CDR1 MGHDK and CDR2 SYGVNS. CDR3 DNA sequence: TGTGCCACCGAGGACGGACGAACTAGCACAGATACGCAGTATTTT. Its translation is CATEDGRTSTDTQYF.

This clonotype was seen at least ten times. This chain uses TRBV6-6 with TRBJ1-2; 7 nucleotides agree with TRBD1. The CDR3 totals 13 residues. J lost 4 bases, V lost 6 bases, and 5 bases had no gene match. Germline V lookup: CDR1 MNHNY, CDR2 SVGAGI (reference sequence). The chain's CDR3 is CASSLQGSYGYTF. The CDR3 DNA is TGTGCCAGCAGCCTACAGGGGAGCTATGGCTACACCTTC.

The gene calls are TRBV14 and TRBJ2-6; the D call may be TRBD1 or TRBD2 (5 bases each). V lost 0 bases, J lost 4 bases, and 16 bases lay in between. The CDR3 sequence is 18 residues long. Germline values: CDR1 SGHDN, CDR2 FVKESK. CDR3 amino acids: CASSQDSRWGKGANVLTF. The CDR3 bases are TGTGCCAGCAGCCAAGATTCCAGGTGGGGGAAGGGGGCCAACGTCCTGACTTTC.

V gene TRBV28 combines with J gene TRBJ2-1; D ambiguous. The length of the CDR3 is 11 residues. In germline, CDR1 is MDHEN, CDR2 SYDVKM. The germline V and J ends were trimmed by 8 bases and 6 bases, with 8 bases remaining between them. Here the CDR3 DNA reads TGTGCCAGCGACAATCTCAATGAGCAGTTCTTC. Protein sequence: CASDNLNEQFF.

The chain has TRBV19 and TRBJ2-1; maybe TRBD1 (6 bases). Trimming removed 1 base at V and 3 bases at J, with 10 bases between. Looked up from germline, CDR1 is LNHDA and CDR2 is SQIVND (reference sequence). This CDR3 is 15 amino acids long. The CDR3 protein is CASSIGQVNYNEQFF. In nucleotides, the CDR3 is TGTGCCAGTAGTATAGGACAGGTCAACTACAATGAGCAGTTCTTC.

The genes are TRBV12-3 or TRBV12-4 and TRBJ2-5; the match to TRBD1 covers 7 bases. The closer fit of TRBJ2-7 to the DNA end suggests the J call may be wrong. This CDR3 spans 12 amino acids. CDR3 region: CASSMGTAEQYF. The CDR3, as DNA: TGTGCCAGCAGTATGGGGACAGCCGAGCAGTACTTC.

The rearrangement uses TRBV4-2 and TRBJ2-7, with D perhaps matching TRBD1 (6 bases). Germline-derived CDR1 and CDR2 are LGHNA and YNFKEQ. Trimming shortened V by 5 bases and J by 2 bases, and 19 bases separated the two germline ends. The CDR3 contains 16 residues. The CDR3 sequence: CASSYGPTGPPYEQYF. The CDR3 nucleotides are TGTGCCAGCAGCTACGGCCCGACAGGTCCCCCCTACGAGCAGTACTTC.

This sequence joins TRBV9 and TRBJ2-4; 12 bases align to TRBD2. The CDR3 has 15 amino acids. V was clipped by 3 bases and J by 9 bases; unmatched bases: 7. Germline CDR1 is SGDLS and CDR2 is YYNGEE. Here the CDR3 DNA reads TGTGCCAGCAGCGCTAGCGGGGGGGCCCAAACCATTCAGTACTTC. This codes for CASSASGGAQTIQYF. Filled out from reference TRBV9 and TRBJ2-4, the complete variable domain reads DSGVTQTPKHLITATGQRVTLRCSPRSGDLSVYWYQQSLDQGLQFLIQYYNGEERAKGNILERFSAQQFPDLHSELNLSSLELGDSALYFCASSASGGAQTIQYFGAGTRLSVL.

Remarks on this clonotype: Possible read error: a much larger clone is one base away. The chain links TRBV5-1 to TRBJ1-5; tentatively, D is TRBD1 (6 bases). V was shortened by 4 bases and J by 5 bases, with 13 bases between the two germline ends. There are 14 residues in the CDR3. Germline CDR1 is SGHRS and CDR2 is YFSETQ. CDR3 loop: CASSVGTTHQPQHF. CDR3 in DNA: TGCGCCAGCAGCGTGGGGACAACCCATCAGCCCCAGCATTTT.

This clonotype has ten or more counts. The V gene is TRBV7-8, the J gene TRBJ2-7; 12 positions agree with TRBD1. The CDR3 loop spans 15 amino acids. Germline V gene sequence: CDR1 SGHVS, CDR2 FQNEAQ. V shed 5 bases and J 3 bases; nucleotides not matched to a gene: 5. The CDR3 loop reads CASSPGTGGFYEQYF. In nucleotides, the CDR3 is TGTGCCAGCAGCCCCGGGACAGGGGGCTTCTACGAGCAGTACTTC.

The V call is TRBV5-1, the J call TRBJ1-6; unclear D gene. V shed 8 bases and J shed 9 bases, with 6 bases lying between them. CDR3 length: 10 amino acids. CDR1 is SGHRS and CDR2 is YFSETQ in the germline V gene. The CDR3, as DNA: TGCGCCAGGGGCGGTTCACCCCTCCACTTT. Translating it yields CARGGSPLHF.

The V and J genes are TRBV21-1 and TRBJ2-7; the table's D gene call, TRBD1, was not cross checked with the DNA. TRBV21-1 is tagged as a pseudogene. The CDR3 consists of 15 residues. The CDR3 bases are TGTGCCAGCAGCAAATGGCCAGGGGAAGACTACGAGCAGTACTTC. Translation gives CASSKWPGEDYEQYF.

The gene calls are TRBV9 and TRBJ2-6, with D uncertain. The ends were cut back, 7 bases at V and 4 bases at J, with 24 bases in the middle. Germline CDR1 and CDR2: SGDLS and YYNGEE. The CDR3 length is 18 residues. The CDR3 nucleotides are TGTGCCAGCGGCCGATCCCCCAATCCCCACGGAGGGGCCAACGTCCTGACTTTC. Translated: CASGRSPNPHGGANVLTF.

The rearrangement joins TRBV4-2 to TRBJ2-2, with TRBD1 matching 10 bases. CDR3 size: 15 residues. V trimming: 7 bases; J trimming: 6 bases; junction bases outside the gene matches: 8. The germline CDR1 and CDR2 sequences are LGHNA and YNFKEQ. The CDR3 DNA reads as TGTGCCAGCAAGGAGGGACAGGGGTTTTCCGGGGAGCTGTTTTTT. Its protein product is CASKEGQGFSGELFF.

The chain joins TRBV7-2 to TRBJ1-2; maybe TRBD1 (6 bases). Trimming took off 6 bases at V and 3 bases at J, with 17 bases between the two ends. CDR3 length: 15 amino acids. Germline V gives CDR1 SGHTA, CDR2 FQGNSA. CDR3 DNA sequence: TGTGCCAGCAGTTCGGGACATTCATGGGACTATGGCTACACCTTC. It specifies CASSSGHSWDYGYTF.

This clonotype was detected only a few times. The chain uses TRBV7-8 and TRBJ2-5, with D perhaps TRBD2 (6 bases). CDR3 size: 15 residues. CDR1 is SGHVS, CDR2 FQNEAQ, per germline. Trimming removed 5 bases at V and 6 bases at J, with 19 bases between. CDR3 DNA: TGTGCCAGCAGCCTCTGGGAACTAGCTAATAAGACCCAGTACTTC. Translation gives CASSLWELANKTQYF.

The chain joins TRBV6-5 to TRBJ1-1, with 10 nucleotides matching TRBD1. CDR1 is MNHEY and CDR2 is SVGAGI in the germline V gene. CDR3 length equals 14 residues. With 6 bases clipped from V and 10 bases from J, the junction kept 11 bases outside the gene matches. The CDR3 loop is CASRDGGDRGLAFF. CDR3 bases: TGTGCCAGCAGAGACGGGGGGGACAGGGGACTAGCTTTCTTT.